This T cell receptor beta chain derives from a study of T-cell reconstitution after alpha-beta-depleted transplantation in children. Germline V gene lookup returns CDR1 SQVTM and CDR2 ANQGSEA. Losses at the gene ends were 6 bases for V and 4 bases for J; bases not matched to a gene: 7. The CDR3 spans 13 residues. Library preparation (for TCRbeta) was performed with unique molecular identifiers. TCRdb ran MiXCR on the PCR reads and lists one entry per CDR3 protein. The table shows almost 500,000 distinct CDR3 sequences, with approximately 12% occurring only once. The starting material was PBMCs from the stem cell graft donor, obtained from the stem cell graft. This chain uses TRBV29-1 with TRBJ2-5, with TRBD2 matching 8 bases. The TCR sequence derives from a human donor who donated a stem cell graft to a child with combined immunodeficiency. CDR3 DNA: TGCAGCGTCACCGGGGGGGCCGGAGAGACCCAGTACTTC. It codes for CSVTGGAGETQYF.